This TCR beta chain was retrieved from a study of blood T cell repertoires in COVID-19. Study as a whole: There were acute and convalescent COVID-19 samples, and they came from the United States, Italy and Spain. PBMCs, B-cell-depleted T cells, or T cells were the source of the cDNA or gDNA that made up the material.

The length of the CDR3 is 10 residues. Germline V gene sequence: CDR1 MDHEN, CDR2 SYDVKM. The V end lost 3 bases, the J end lost 9 bases, and 3 bases lay between the germline ends. Participants were placed into cohorts based on the clinical history they reported. TCRdb's copy holds only in-frame clones and misses some; the assay was immunoSEQ multiplex PCR. There are about 200,000 clones in the sample; 86% occur only once, and 5.6% lies in the top ten. The receptor was isolated from a man aged 35 to 55 with acute COVID-19. The chain uses TRBV28 and TRBJ2-1; D remains ambiguous. Material: PBMCs or T cells enriched from blood (not recorded which). The CDR3 here is CASSFSEQFF. CDR3 DNA sequence: TGTGCCAGCAGTTTCAGTGAGCAGTTCTTC.